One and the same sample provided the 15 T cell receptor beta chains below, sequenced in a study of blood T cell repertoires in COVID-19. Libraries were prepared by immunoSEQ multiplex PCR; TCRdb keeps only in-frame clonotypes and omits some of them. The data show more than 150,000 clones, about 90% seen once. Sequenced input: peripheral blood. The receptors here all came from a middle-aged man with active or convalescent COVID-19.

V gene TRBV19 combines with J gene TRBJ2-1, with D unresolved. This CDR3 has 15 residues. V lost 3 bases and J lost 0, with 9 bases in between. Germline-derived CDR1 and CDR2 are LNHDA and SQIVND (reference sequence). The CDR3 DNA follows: TGTGCCAGTAGTATGAGCCGGAGCTCCTACAATGAGCAGTTCTTC. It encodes CASSMSRSSYNEQFF.

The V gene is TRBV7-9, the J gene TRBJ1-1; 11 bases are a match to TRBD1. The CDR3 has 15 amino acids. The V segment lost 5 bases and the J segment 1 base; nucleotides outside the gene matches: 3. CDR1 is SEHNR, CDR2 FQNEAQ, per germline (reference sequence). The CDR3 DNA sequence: TGTGCCAGCAGCACCGGACAGGGGGCGAACACTGAAGCTTTCTTT. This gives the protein CASSTGQGANTEAFF.

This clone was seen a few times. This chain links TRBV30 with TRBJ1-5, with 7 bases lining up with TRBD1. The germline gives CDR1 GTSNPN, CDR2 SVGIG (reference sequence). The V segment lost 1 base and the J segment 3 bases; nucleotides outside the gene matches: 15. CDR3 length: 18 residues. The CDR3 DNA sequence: TGTGCCTGGAGTGCGCGCCCGTGGGACAGTAGATCCAATCAGCCCCAGCATTTT. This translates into CAWSARPWDSRSNQPQHF.

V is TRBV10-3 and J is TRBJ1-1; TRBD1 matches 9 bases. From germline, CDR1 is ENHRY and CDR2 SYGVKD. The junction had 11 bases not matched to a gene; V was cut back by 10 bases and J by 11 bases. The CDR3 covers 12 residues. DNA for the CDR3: TGTGCCACCTTAGACAGGGGGAACAACGCTTTCTTT. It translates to CATLDRGNNAFF.

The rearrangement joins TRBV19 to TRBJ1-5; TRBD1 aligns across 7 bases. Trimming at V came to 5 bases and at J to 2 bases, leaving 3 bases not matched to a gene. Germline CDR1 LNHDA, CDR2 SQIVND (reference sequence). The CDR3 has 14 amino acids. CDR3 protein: CASSHTGGNQPQHF. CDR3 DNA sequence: TGTGCCAGTAGTCACACAGGGGGCAATCAGCCCCAGCATTTT.

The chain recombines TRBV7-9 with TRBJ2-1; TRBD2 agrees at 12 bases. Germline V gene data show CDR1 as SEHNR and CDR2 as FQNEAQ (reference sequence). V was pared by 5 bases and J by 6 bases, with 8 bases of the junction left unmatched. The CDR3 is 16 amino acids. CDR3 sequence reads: CASSPSGGASGNEQFF. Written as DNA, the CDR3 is TGTGCCAGCAGCCCTAGCGGGGGGGCCAGTGGCAATGAGCAGTTCTTC.

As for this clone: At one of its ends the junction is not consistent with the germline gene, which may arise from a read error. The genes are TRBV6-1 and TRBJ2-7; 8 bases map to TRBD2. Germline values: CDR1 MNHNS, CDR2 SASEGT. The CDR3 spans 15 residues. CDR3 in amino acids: CASIEERGRTYEQYF. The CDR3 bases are TGTGCCAGCATTGAAGAGCGGGGGCGAACCTACGAGCAGTACTTC.

The CDR3 DNA reads TGTGCCAGCAGTGTGCAGGGAACCTCGAACACCGGGGAGCTGTTTTTT. This translates into CASSVQGTSNTGELFF. This chain uses TRBV6-4 with TRBJ2-2; a possible D gene is TRBD1 (5 bases). Germline CDR1 is MRHNA and CDR2 is SNTAGT. Trimming left V 4 bases short and J 0 bases short, with 12 bases between. This CDR3 is built from 16 residues.

The CDR3 coding sequence is TGCGCCAGCAGCCAAGTGACCAGGAATCAGCCCCAGCATTTT. Protein sequence: CASSQVTRNQPQHF. V usage is TRBV4-1 and J usage is TRBJ1-5; D is uncertain. Between the trimmed V and J ends, which lost 1 base and 4 bases, there was a span of 8 bases. Per the germline V gene, CDR1 is MGHRA and CDR2 is YSYEKL. The CDR3 consists of 14 residues.

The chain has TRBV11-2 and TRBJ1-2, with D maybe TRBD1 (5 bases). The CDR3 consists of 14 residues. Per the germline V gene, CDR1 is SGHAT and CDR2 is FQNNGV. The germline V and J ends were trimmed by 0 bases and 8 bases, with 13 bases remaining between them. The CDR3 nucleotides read TGTGCCAGCAGCTTAGACCTCTCGGGGGAAGGCTACACCTTC. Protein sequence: CASSLDLSGEGYTF. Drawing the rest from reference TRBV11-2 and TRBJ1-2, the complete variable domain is EAGVAQSPRYKIIEKRQSVAFWCNPISGHATLYWYQQILGQGPKLLIQFQNNGVVDDSQLPKDRFSAERLKGVDSTLKIQPAKLEDSAVYLCASSLDLSGEGYTFGSGTRLTVV.

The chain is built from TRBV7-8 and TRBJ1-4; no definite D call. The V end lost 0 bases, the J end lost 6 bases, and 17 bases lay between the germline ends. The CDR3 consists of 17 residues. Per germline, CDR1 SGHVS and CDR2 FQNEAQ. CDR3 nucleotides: TGTGCCAGCAGCTTAGCGACCGGGATGCTCAAGGATGAAAAACTGTTTTTT. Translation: CASSLATGMLKDEKLFF.

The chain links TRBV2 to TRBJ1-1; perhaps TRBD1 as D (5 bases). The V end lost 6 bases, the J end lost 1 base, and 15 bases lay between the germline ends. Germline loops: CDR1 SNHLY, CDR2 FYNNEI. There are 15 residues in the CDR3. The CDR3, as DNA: TGTGCCAGCAGAGCCGGCGGGGGTAGGAACACTGAAGCTTTCTTT. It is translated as CASRAGGGRNTEAFF.

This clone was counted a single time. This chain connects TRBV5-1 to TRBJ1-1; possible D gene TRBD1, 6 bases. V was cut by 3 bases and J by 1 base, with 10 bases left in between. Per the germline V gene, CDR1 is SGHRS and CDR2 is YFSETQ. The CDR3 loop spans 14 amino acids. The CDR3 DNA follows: TGCGCCAGCAGCTATGGACAGAGGAACACTGAAGCTTTCTTT. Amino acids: CASSYGQRNTEAFF. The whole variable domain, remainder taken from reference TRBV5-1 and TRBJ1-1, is KAGVTQTPRYLIKTRGQQVTLSCSPISGHRSVSWYQQTPGQGLQFLFEYFSETQRNKGNFPGRFSGRQFSNSRSEMNVSTLELGDSALYLCASSYGQRNTEAFFGQGTRLTVV.

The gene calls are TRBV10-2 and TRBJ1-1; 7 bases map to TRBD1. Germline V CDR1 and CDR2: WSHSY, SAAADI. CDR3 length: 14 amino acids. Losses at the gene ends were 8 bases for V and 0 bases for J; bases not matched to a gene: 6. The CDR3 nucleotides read TGCGCCAGCTCAACGGGACAGATGAACACTGAAGCTTTCTTT. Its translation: CASSTGQMNTEAFF.

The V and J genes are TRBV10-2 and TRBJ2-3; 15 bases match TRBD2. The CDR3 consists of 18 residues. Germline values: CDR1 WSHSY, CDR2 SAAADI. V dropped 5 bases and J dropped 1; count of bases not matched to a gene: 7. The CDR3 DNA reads TGCGCCAGCAGTCATAGGACTAGCGGGGGGGCGCGCACAGATACGCAGTATTTT. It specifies CASSHRTSGGARTDTQYF.